These 23 T cell receptor beta chains share one sample of origin, sequenced in a study of early T cells in non-severe SARS-CoV-2 infection. TCRdb redid the calling of the 5' RACE reads with MiXCR, one entry per CDR3 protein. Here the sample spans 50,000 to 70,000 distinct CDR3 sequences, 7.7% being singletons. Sequencing was done on a sample of whole blood. The origin of the receptors is an adult who was a healthcare worker with PCR-confirmed SARS-CoV-2 infection or an uninfected control (not recorded which).

This clonotype was observed at least ten times. The J gene is TRBJ2-5, the V gene TRBV7-9; D gene unclear. Germline V gives CDR1 SEHNR, CDR2 FQNEAQ (reference sequence). Trimming stripped 5 bases from V and 3 bases from J, with 10 bases between. This CDR3 contains 13 residues. CDR3 in amino acids: CASSLPPKETQYF. In DNA, the CDR3 is TGTGCCAGCAGCCTCCCACCAAAAGAGACCCAGTACTTC.

This sequence joins TRBV6-2 or TRBV6-3 and TRBJ2-1; D not certain. The germline V and J ends were trimmed by 6 bases and 2 bases, with 11 bases remaining between them. In germline, CDR1 is MNHEY, CDR2 SVGEGT. This CDR3 is built from 14 residues. Written as DNA, the CDR3 is TGTGCCAGCAGCCTCGAAAGCCCCTACAATGAGCAGTTCTTC. As protein: CASSLESPYNEQFF.

At least ten counts were recorded for this clonotype. The chain recombines TRBV18 with TRBJ1-4; TRBD1 agrees at 10 bases. Germline V lookup: CDR1 KGHSH, CDR2 LQKENI. V shed 4 bases and J 12 bases; nucleotides not matched to a gene: 8. CDR3 length equals 14 residues. CDR3 bases: TGTGCCAGCTCACTAAATCCGGGACAGGGGCAACTGTTTTTT. It specifies CASSLNPGQGQLFF.

Only a few counts were recorded for this clonotype. The V call is TRBV7-9, the J call TRBJ2-5; 9 positions agree with TRBD2. Germline trimming cut 3 bases from V and 5 bases from J; bases unmatched to any gene: 10. The CDR3 is 16 residues long. Germline values: CDR1 SEHNR, CDR2 FQNEAQ (reference sequence). CDR3 sequence reads: CASSFDPLAGRETQYF. The CDR3 DNA reads TGTGCCAGCAGCTTCGACCCTCTAGCGGGAAGGGAGACCCAGTACTTC.

The chain carries TRBV5-1 and TRBJ2-3; TRBD2 is a possible D gene (5 bases). Germline V gives CDR1 SGHRS, CDR2 YFSETQ. V was trimmed by 3 bases and J by 5 bases, leaving 19 bases between them. This CDR3 comprises 16 residues. CDR3 sequence: CASSSSLGDGEDTQYF. The CDR3 DNA reads as TGCGCCAGCAGCTCCTCCCTGGGCGACGGGGAAGATACGCAGTATTTT.

This clonotype was detected ten times or more. The V gene is TRBV27, the J gene TRBJ2-1; 12 nucleotides agree with TRBD2. J lost 7 bases, V lost 7 bases, and 5 bases had no gene match. Germline loops: CDR1 MNHEY, CDR2 SMNVEV (reference sequence). This CDR3 region has 14 residues. CDR3 amino acids: CASTPTSGRNEQFF. The CDR3 nucleotides read TGTGCCAGCACCCCGACTAGCGGGAGAAATGAGCAGTTCTTC.

This clonotype was counted at least ten times. The genes are TRBV28 and TRBJ1-5; no reliable D call. CDR1 and CDR2 (germline): MDHEN, SYDVKM. CDR3 length: 13 amino acids. The ends were cut back, 5 bases at V and 2 bases at J, with 7 bases in the middle. CDR3 sequence reads: CASSPSRNQPQHF. As DNA, the CDR3 is TGTGCCAGCAGTCCGTCCCGCAATCAGCCCCAGCATTTT.

This clonotype was seen at least ten times. The chain joins TRBV2 to TRBJ2-1; 8 positions agree with TRBD2. After removal of 7 bases from V and 0 bases from J, the junction contained 8 bases not matched to a gene. The CDR3 runs 16 residues. Per germline, CDR1 SNHLY and CDR2 FYNNEI. CDR3 DNA: TGTGCCAGCACCTCTAGTAGCGGGATCTCCTACAATGAGCAGTTCTTC. It is translated as CASTSSSGISYNEQFF.

This clonotype showed up just a few times. The gene calls are TRBV2 and TRBJ2-5, with a weak D call TRBD2 (5 bases). V was cut by 4 bases and J by 0 bases, with 9 bases left in between. The CDR3 has 14 residues. Germline loops: CDR1 SNHLY, CDR2 FYNNEI. The CDR3 region is CASSGVSDQETQYF. The CDR3 region has the DNA TGTGCCAGCAGTGGTGTTAGCGACCAAGAGACCCAGTACTTC.

The chain joins TRBV6-1 to TRBJ2-2, with D hard to call. Looked up from germline, CDR1 is MNHNS and CDR2 is SASEGT. V lost 6 bases and J lost 3, with 17 bases in between. The CDR3 sequence is 16 residues long. The chain's CDR3 is CASRPRPGSYTGELFF. The CDR3, as DNA: TGTGCCAGCAGGCCAAGGCCGGGTTCCTACACCGGGGAGCTGTTTTTT.

This clonotype was detected ten times or more. The chain couples TRBV6-5 to TRBJ2-7; 7 bases line up with TRBD2. The CDR3 is made up of 14 amino acids. Trimming cost V 5 bases and J 1 base; bases outside gene matches: 5. In germline, CDR1 is MNHEY, CDR2 SVGAGI. The CDR3 DNA is TGTGCCAGCAGTCCAGCTAGCGGTTCCTACGAGCAGTACTTC. It yields the protein CASSPASGSYEQYF.

This clonotype was counted a few times. This rearrangement joins TRBV12-3 or TRBV12-4 to TRBJ2-7; 13 nucleotides match TRBD2. The CDR3 is 14 amino acids. V gave up 5 bases and J gave up 5 bases; unmatched junction bases: 3. In DNA, the CDR3 is TGTGCCAGCAGTAGAGGACTAGCGGGAGACGAGCAGTACTTC. Amino acid sequence: CASSRGLAGDEQYF.

This clonotype was detected ten times or more. The genes are TRBV7-9 and TRBJ1-1; D not certain. Per germline, CDR1 SEHNR and CDR2 FQNEAQ (reference sequence). The V end lost 0 bases, the J end lost 7 bases, and 9 bases lay between the germline ends. The CDR3 loop spans 13 amino acids. The CDR3 is CASSLAWAIEAFF. The CDR3 DNA follows: TGTGCCAGCAGCTTAGCATGGGCGATTGAAGCTTTCTTT.

The table lists this clonotype with many counts. The chain recombines TRBV2 with TRBJ2-2, with a possible D match to TRBD1 (6 bases). Germline values: CDR1 SNHLY, CDR2 FYNNEI. V lost 10 bases, J lost 2 bases, and 20 bases lay in between. There are 16 residues in the CDR3. The CDR3 nucleotides read TGTGCCACCGAGCCGAAAGACAGGCTAAACACCGGGGAGCTGTTTTTT. The encoded protein is CATEPKDRLNTGELFF.

This clonotype was seen repeatedly, ten times or more. The V gene is TRBV7-2, the J gene TRBJ2-1, with D unclear. CDR3 length equals 13 residues. Germline V gene lookup returns CDR1 SGHTA and CDR2 FQGNSA. Trimming took off 6 bases at V and 0 bases at J, with 6 bases between the two ends. In nucleotides, the CDR3 is TGTGCCAGCAGTATTCTCTCCTACAATGAGCAGTTCTTC. Protein product: CASSILSYNEQFF.

This clonotype came up many times. The chain uses TRBV5-6 and TRBJ2-7; either TRBD1 or TRBD2 may supply D (5 bases each). V was trimmed by 4 bases and J by 5 bases, leaving 19 bases between them. The CDR3 runs to 15 residues. CDR1 and CDR2 from the germline V gene are SGHDT and YYEEEE. CDR3 in amino acids: CASSVLGRFGNEQYF. The CDR3 bases are TGTGCCAGCAGCGTACTGGGACGGTTCGGGAACGAGCAGTACTTC.

The gene calls are TRBV14 and TRBJ2-7; D is tentatively TRBD1 or TRBD2 (5 bases each). The germline CDR1 and CDR2 sequences are SGHDN and FVKESK. The V and J ends lost 0 bases and 3 bases respectively, with 6 bases between them. CDR3 length: 13 amino acids. CDR3 amino acids: CASSQERGYEQYF. In nucleotides, the CDR3 is TGTGCCAGCAGCCAAGAGAGGGGCTACGAGCAGTACTTC.

Ten or more counts support this clonotype. CDR3 region: CSARPRGTGGYEQYF. CDR3 bases: TGCAGTGCTAGACCCCGGGGGACAGGGGGCTACGAGCAGTACTTC. The chain employs TRBV20-1 and TRBJ2-7; 11 bases are a match to TRBD1. The CDR3 is 15 amino acids. Germline assignment: CDR1 DFQATT and CDR2 SNEGSKA (reference sequence). Losses at the gene ends were 2 bases for V and 3 bases for J; bases not matched to a gene: 6.

This clonotype appeared a single time. The rearrangement uses TRBV5-4 and TRBJ2-3, with 10 bases matching TRBD2. The V and J ends lost 8 bases and 11 bases, in that order; junction bases with no gene match: 5. CDR3 length: 11 amino acids. Germline lookup yields CDR1 SGHNT and CDR2 YYREEE (reference sequence). CDR3 in DNA: TGTGCCAGTTCCGGGACTAGCGAGCAGTATTTT. It is translated as CASSGTSEQYF.

V is TRBV20-1 and J is TRBJ2-3; 9 nucleotides agree with TRBD2. CDR3 length: 17 amino acids. The germline gives CDR1 DFQATT, CDR2 SNEGSKA (reference sequence). After removal of 0 bases from V and 1 base from J, the junction contained 8 bases not matched to a gene. As DNA, the CDR3 is TGCAGTGCTAGAGATCAGCTAGCGGGGATCCGCACAGATACGCAGTATTTT. It encodes CSARDQLAGIRTDTQYF.

This clonotype occurred many times. The chain recombines TRBV29-1 with TRBJ1-5; TRBD1 might be the D (6 bases). Looked up from germline, CDR1 is SQVTM and CDR2 is ANQGSEA. The germline V and J ends were trimmed by 4 bases and 0 bases, with 10 bases remaining between them. The CDR3 consists of 14 residues. Written as DNA, the CDR3 is TGCAGCGTTGGGGGGGCTGATAGCAATCAGCCCCAGCATTTT. Translation gives CSVGGADSNQPQHF.

This clonotype showed up many times. This chain joins TRBV18 and TRBJ2-3; 9 positions agree with TRBD1. With 6 bases clipped from V and 6 bases from J, the junction kept 7 bases outside the gene matches. The germline V gene encodes CDR1 KGHSH and CDR2 LQKENI. The CDR3 has 14 residues. CDR3 loop: CASSLGQGGDTQYF. DNA for the CDR3: TGTGCCAGCTCCCTGGGACAGGGAGGTGATACGCAGTATTTT.

This clonotype was detected only a few times. The rearrangement links TRBV12-3 or TRBV12-4 to TRBJ1-3, with D possibly being TRBD1 (5 bases). This CDR3 has 12 amino acids. Trimming removed 4 bases at V and 9 bases at J, with 10 bases between. The CDR3 reads CASSSFGGTIYF. The CDR3, as DNA: TGTGCCAGCAGTTCCTTCGGGGGCACCATATATTTT.